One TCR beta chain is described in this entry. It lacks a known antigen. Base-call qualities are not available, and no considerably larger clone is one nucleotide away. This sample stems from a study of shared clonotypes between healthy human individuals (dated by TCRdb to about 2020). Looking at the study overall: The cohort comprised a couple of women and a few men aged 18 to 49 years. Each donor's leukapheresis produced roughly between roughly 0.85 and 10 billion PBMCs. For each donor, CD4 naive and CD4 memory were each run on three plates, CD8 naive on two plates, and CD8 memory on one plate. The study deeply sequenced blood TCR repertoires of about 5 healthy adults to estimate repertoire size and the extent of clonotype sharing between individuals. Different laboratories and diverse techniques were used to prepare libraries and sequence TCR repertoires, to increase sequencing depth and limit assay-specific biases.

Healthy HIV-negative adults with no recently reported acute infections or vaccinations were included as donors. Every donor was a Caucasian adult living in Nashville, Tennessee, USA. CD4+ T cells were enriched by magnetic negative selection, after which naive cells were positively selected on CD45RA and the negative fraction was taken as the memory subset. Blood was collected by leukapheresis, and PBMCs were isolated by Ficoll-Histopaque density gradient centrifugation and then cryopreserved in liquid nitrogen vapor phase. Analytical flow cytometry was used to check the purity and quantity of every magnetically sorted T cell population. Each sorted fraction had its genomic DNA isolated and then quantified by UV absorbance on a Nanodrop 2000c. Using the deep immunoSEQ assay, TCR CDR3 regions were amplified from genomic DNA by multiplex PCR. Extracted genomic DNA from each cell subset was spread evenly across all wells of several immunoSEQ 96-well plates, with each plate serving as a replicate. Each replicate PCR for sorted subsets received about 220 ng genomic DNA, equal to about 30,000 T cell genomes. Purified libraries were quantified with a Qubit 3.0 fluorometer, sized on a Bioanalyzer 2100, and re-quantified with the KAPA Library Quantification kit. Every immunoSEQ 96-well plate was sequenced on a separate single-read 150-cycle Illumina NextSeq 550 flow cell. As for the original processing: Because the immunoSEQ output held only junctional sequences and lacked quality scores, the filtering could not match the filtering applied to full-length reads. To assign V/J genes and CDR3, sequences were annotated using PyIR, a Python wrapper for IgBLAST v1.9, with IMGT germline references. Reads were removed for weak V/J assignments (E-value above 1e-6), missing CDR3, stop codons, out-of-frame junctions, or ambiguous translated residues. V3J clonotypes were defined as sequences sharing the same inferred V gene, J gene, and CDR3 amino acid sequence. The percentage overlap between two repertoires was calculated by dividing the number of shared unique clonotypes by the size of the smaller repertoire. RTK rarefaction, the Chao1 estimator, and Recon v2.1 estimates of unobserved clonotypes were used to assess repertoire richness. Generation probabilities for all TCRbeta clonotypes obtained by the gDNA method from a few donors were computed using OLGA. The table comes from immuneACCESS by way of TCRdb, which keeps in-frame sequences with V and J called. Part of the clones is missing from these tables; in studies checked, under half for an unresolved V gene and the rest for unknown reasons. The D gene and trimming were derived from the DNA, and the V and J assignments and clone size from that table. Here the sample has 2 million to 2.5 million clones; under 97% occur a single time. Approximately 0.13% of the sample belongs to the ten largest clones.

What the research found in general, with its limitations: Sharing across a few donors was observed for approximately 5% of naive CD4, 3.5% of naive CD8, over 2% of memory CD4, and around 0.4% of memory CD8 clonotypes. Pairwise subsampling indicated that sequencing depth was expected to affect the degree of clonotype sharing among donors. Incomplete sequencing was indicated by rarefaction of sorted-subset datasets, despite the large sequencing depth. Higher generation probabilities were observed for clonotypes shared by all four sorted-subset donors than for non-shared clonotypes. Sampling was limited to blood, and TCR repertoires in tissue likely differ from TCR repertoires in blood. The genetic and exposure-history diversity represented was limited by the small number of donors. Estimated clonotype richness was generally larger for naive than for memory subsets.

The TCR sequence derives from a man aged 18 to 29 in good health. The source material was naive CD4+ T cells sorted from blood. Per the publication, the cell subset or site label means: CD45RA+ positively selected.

Here is the DNA: TGTGCCAGCAGCGCGCCCGGGACTAGCACCTACGAGCAGTACTTC. Its translation reads: CASSAPGTSTYEQYF. Here the chain combines TRBV9 and TRBJ2-7, with 9 middle bases fitting TRBD2. The cysteine opens and the phenylalanine closes a CDR3 of 15 amino acids. Only the CDR3 part of the read is kept: 45 bases, read in frame from the first base. CDR1 is given as SGDLS and CDR2 as YYNGEE, both from the germline V gene. Relative to germline, V is missing 3 bases and J is missing 2 bases, with 6 bases of the junction outside any gene match.